This entry lists 21 T cell receptor beta chains sequenced from one sample in a study of early T cells in non-severe SARS-CoV-2 infection. TCRdb independently ran MiXCR on the 5' RACE reads; one entry per CDR3 protein. The sample has roughly 30,000 distinct CDR3 sequences, roughly 4.8% seen once. Material: whole blood. These receptors were obtained from an adult who was a healthcare worker with PCR-confirmed SARS-CoV-2 infection or an uninfected control (not recorded which).

This clonotype showed up many times. This chain connects TRBV12-2 to TRBJ1-4; the D segment call TRBD1 is taken from the table without a DNA check. TRBV12-2 is listed as a pseudogene. This CDR3 is built from 15 residues. CDR3 sequence reads: CASRLYSRGDEKLFF. The CDR3 DNA sequence: TGTGCAAGTCGCTTATATAGTCGAGGGGATGAAAAACTGTTTTTT.

This clonotype was seen ten or more times. The genes are TRBV12-5 and TRBJ2-1; D is perhaps TRBD2 (5 bases). Trimming stripped 1 base from V and 6 bases from J, with 7 bases between. The CDR3 has 13 amino acids. Germline CDR1 and CDR2: LGHNT and FRNRAP. The CDR3 is CASGLDTSNEQFF. As DNA, the CDR3 is TGTGCTAGTGGTTTGGATACTAGCAATGAGCAGTTCTTC.

At least ten counts were recorded for this clonotype. V usage is TRBV9 and J usage is TRBJ1-2; a weak D match, TRBD1 (5 bases). The V gene's germline CDR1 is SGDLS and CDR2 YYNGEE. Trimming stripped 3 bases from V and 4 bases from J, with 16 bases between. This CDR3 has 15 residues. CDR3 coding DNA: TGTGCCAGCAGCGAGCCCCATCTAGGGGCCTATGGCTACACCTTC. The encoded protein is CASSEPHLGAYGYTF.

This clonotype has at least ten counts. The chain couples TRBV5-1 to TRBJ2-1; 7 bases match TRBD1. Germline V lookup: CDR1 SGHRS, CDR2 YFSETQ. The junction had 6 bases not matched to a gene; V was cut back by 4 bases and J by 2 bases. The CDR3 covers 15 residues. The CDR3 loop reads CASSPDRATYNEQFF. In nucleotides, the CDR3 is TGCGCCAGCAGCCCCGACAGGGCAACCTACAATGAGCAGTTCTTC. The variable domain in full, completed from reference TRBV5-1 and TRBJ2-1, reads KAGVTQTPRYLIKTRGQQVTLSCSPISGHRSVSWYQQTPGQGLQFLFEYFSETQRNKGNFPGRFSGRQFSNSRSEMNVSTLELGDSALYLCASSPDRATYNEQFFGPGTRLTVL.

The genes are TRBV10-3 and TRBJ2-7; perhaps TRBD2 as D (5 bases). Germline assignment: CDR1 ENHRY and CDR2 SYGVKD. V lost 2 bases, J lost 0 bases, and 5 bases lay in between. CDR3 length: 13 residues. The CDR3 region has the DNA TGTGCCATCAGTGAGACTAGCTCCTACGAGCAGTACTTC. This translates into CAISETSSYEQYF.

This clonotype was counted at least ten times. The V gene is TRBV6-5, the J gene TRBJ1-6, with D perhaps matching TRBD1 (5 bases). With 3 bases removed from V and 8 bases from J, the gap between germline ends came to 17 bases. The germline V gene encodes CDR1 MNHEY and CDR2 SVGAGI. CDR3 length: 16 residues. The CDR3 DNA sequence: TGTGCCAGCAGTTATGGCGGGGGTTCGATTGATTCACCCCTCCACTTT. This gives the protein CASSYGGGSIDSPLHF.

V gene TRBV5-4 combines with J gene TRBJ2-2; D gene uncertain. The CDR3 covers 16 residues. The V gene lost 1 base and the J gene lost 2 bases, with 12 bases spanning the gap. Germline CDR1 reads SGHNT; CDR2 reads YYREEE (reference sequence). This chain's CDR3 is CASSLTRLQNTGELFF. As DNA, the CDR3 is TGTGCCAGCAGCTTGACACGCTTACAAAACACCGGGGAGCTGTTTTTT.

This clonotype occurred a few times. The rearrangement uses TRBV6-1 and TRBJ1-1; the D is unclear. Per germline, CDR1 MNHNS and CDR2 SASEGT. This CDR3 contains 14 residues. The V end was cut by 6 bases, the J end by 6 bases, with 17 bases between. DNA for the CDR3: TGTGCCAGCAGAGCGAGACTGTTCCCCCCTGAAGCTTTCTTT. This encodes CASRARLFPPEAFF.

In this sample, this clonotype turned up a few times. The rearrangement links TRBV2 to TRBJ2-6, with D possibly being TRBD1 or TRBD2 (5 bases each). Trimming left V 2 bases short and J 4 bases short, with 9 bases between. Germline CDR1 and CDR2: SNHLY and FYNNEI. This CDR3 spans 15 amino acids. The CDR3 DNA reads as TGTGCCAGCAGTGAATCGGGGCGCGGGGCCAACGTCCTGACTTTC. Its translation: CASSESGRGANVLTF.

This chain uses TRBV12-3 or TRBV12-4 with TRBJ1-1, with a tentative D call TRBD1 (6 bases). V dropped 6 bases and J dropped 0 bases, with 11 bases sitting between them. CDR3 length: 14 residues. This CDR3 reads CASRHRVLNTEAFF. In DNA form, the CDR3 reads TGTGCCAGCAGACACAGGGTTTTGAACACTGAAGCTTTCTTT.

At least ten counts were recorded for this clonotype. The chain employs TRBV5-1 and TRBJ1-1; D is ambiguous. CDR3 size: 15 residues. Germline lookup yields CDR1 SGHRS and CDR2 YFSETQ. V gave up 8 bases and J gave up 2 bases, with 19 bases separating them. CDR3 nucleotides: TGCGCCAGTCAGCCGACTGCGGGCTCCAACACTGAAGCTTTCTTT. Its translation is CASQPTAGSNTEAFF.

At least ten counts were recorded for this clonotype. The chain is built from TRBV7-3 and TRBJ2-5; the match to TRBD2 covers 13 bases. The CDR3 contains 15 residues. V shed 4 bases and J 5 bases; nucleotides not matched to a gene: 4. The germline V gene encodes CDR1 SGHTA and CDR2 FQGTGA. The chain's CDR3 is CASSSMGLAGETQYF. CDR3 bases: TGTGCCAGCAGCTCAATGGGACTAGCGGGGGAGACCCAGTACTTC.

This clonotype has a count of ten or more. This CDR3 reads CASSPSGTRSYEQYF. Written as DNA, the CDR3 is TGTGCCAGCAGCCCGTCCGGGACTCGTTCCTACGAGCAGTACTTC. This sequence joins TRBV7-9 and TRBJ2-7, with D perhaps TRBD2 (6 bases). There are 15 residues in the CDR3. The V gene lost 5 bases and the J gene lost 1 base, with 15 bases spanning the gap. In germline, CDR1 is SEHNR, CDR2 FQNEAQ (reference sequence).

This clonotype appeared many times. The chain has TRBV18 and TRBJ1-5; 11 nucleotides agree with TRBD1. V shed 6 bases, J shed 4 bases, and the junction held 8 bases outside the gene matches. This CDR3 spans 16 amino acids. Germline V gene data show CDR1 as KGHSH and CDR2 as LQKENI. CDR3 loop: CASSRTGGAGNQPQHF. CDR3 bases: TGTGCCAGCTCGCGGACAGGGGGCGCAGGAAATCAGCCCCAGCATTTT.

This chain joins TRBV6-2 or TRBV6-3 and TRBJ2-3, with 7 bases fitting TRBD2. This CDR3 has 16 residues. Trimming removed 0 bases from V and 2 bases from J; junction bases left unmatched: 5. CDR1 MNHEY and CDR2 SVGEGT come from the germline V gene. The CDR3 DNA reads TGTGCCAGCAGTTACTCGCCGGGACTAAACACAGATACGCAGTATTTT. Protein: CASSYSPGLNTDTQYF.

The chain uses TRBV11-1 and TRBJ1-1; 7 nucleotides align to TRBD1. The ends lost 3 bases at V and 2 bases at J; junction bases unmatched: 15. CDR1 is SGHAT and CDR2 is FQDESV in the germline V gene (reference sequence). The CDR3 contains 18 residues. The CDR3 sequence is CASSFGDAYRQGNTEAFF. The DNA for the CDR3 is TGTGCCAGCAGCTTTGGAGATGCATATAGACAGGGTAACACTGAAGCTTTCTTT.

This clonotype occurred many times. This sequence joins TRBV2 and TRBJ2-5; D gene unclear. With 7 bases removed from V and 5 bases from J, the gap between germline ends came to 20 bases. Germline CDR1 reads SNHLY; CDR2 reads FYNNEI. The CDR3 consists of 15 residues. CDR3 in DNA: TGTGCCAGCATTGTTGGGCCCTCCACGATGGAGACCCAGTACTTC. Its translation: CASIVGPSTMETQYF. The full variable domain, completed using reference TRBV2 and TRBJ2-5, is EPEVTQTPSHQVTQMGQEVILRCVPISNHLYFYWYRQILGQKVEFLVSFYNNEISEKSEIFDDQFSVERPDGSNFTLKIRSTKLEDSAMYFCASIVGPSTMETQYFGPGTRLLVL.

This clonotype was counted at least ten times. The rearrangement uses TRBV5-4 and TRBJ1-2, with 8 bases matching TRBD1. Per the germline V gene, CDR1 is SGHNT and CDR2 is YYREEE (reference sequence). The trim removed 3 bases at V and 3 bases at J, leaving 4 bases unmatched. This CDR3 has 14 amino acids. The CDR3, as DNA: TGTGCCAGCAGCTCTGGGACAGGCTACTATGGCTACACCTTC. Protein: CASSSGTGYYGYTF.

This clonotype was counted many times. The chain carries TRBV24-1 and TRBJ2-5, with D tentatively TRBD2 (5 bases). CDR3 size: 15 residues. Germline V gives CDR1 KGHDR, CDR2 SFDVKD. With 2 bases removed from V and 5 bases from J, the gap between germline ends came to 14 bases. DNA for the CDR3: TGTGCCACCAGTGATTCATATGAGGGCGGGGAGACCCAGTACTTC. This gives the protein CATSDSYEGGETQYF.

There are a few counts of this clonotype. This may be a read error: a much more frequent sequence differs by one nucleotide. The chain recombines TRBV20-1 with TRBJ2-3, with D possibly TRBD2 on 5 matching bases. Trimming took off 4 bases at V and 2 bases at J, with 10 bases between the two ends. Germline loops: CDR1 DFQATT, CDR2 SNEGSKA (reference sequence). The CDR3 length is 13 residues. CDR3 sequence (DNA): TGCAGTGCTACCGGCGGGTACACAGATACGCAGTATTTT. This sequence encodes CSATGGYTDTQYF.

The sample holds many counts of this clonotype. V usage is TRBV20-1 and J usage is TRBJ2-5; 7 nucleotides align to TRBD1. This CDR3 region has 13 residues. The germline gives CDR1 DFQATT, CDR2 SNEGSKA (reference sequence). The J segment lost 5 bases and the V segment lost 3 bases, leaving 6 bases of the junction unmatched. The CDR3 nucleotides read TGCAGTGCTAGGATGACAGGGCGGGAGACCCAGTACTTC. It is translated as CSARMTGRETQYF.